The 3 T cell receptor beta chains given below trace back to one sample, sequenced in a study of CD8 T cells in ankylosing spondylitis (dated by TCRdb to the late 2010s). These receptors' targets are unknown. Library prep was done by 5' RACE. Sequencing relied on an Illumina HiSeq 2500. TCRdb trimmed the raw reads at Q25, called clones with MiXCR and kept productive beta chains. Each CDR3 protein appears once, grouped with its most common genes and DNA. The sample table shows 700,000 to 1,000,000 distinct CDR3 sequences, and 10% to 15% are seen once. The ten largest make up more than 0.5% of the sample. What the study reported, not specific to this receptor: A TCR beta motif made up of several highly homologous amino acid variants appeared to be characteristic of blood from ankylosing spondylitis patients.

The specimen sequenced was blood, either unsorted or a sorted T cell fraction (not recorded which). The receptors stem from a male donor with ankylosing spondylitis.

The genes are TRBV6-1 and TRBJ2-2; maybe TRBD2 (5 bases). The germline V and J ends were trimmed by 6 bases and 2 bases, with 10 bases remaining between them. This CDR3 contains 14 residues. Germline CDR1 is MNHNS and CDR2 is SASEGT. The CDR3 loop reads CASRKDFNTGELFF. The CDR3 DNA sequence: TGTGCCAGCAGAAAGGACTTTAACACCGGGGAGCTGTTTTTT.

The J gene is TRBJ2-6, the V gene TRBV2; D is perhaps TRBD2 (6 bases). The CDR3 contains 15 residues. The germline V gene has CDR1 SNHLY and CDR2 FYNNEI. Trimming removed 7 bases from V and 0 bases from J, with 10 bases in between. CDR3 coding DNA: TGTGCCAGCACAAGGGAGGTCTCTGGGGCCAACGTCCTGACTTTC. It translates to CASTREVSGANVLTF.

This clonotype was detected once. The chain employs TRBV20-1 and TRBJ2-1; maybe TRBD2 (5 bases). This CDR3 region has 15 residues. Trimming removed 3 bases from V and 9 bases from J, with 21 bases in between. Germline lookup yields CDR1 DFQATT and CDR2 SNEGSKA (reference sequence). In DNA, the CDR3 is TGCAGTGCTAGTATTATAGGACTGCGCTGGGGTGAGCAGTTCTTC. Translating it yields CSASIIGLRWGEQFF.